Detailed here is one T cell receptor (beta chain). Its binding antigen is unknown. One base away there is no much larger clone; base qualities are not given. The cohort consisted of 650 to 700 healthy bone marrow donors. All cohort members were sampled while nominally healthy, although unrecorded immune exposures were likely present. The donor was CMV seronegative and was included in the group of hundreds of seronegative cohort members. Each donor provided a peripheral blood sample, and peripheral blood mononuclear cells were used for TCR beta sequencing. The Qiagen DNeasy Blood Extraction Kit was used to extract genomic DNA from the blood cell samples. Trimming leaves V shorter by 5 bases and J shorter by 0 bases, with the junction holding 4 bases beyond the gene matches. Its CDR3 holds 15 amino acids, cysteine through phenylalanine. The sequence is cut down to CDR3 DNA, 45 bases in frame from base 1. Based on the germline V gene (reference sequence), the CDR1 and CDR2 sequences are MNHNY and SVGAGI.

The record originates from a study of cytomegalovirus exposure and HLA in healthy donors (dated by TCRdb to about 2017). About the full investigation: An earlier analysis of several hundred of the donors reported approximately 300 Gb of sequence data and 90 million to 120 million unique TCR beta sequences obtained from around 170 million T cells. An earlier analysis of approximately 630 of the donors applied high-throughput TCR beta sequencing to assess whether each TCR beta V gene segment acted as functional or pseudogenic. Among almost 400 genotyped donors of the cohort, an average of 235,054 unique TCR beta nucleotide sequences were sequenced per donor, 15% to 20% of them non-productive. In the later analysis, no new phenotypic data were used to find candidate immune exposures; instead, reliance was placed on TCR beta sequences and their occurrence across donors. The study used immunosequencing to profile the T cell repertoires of 670 or so subjects and linked those repertoires to cytomegalovirus serostatus. In a later genetic analysis, genome-wide SNP genotypes for about 55% of the roughly 670 donors were used, and that subset was treated as a discovery cohort. To study patterns of TCR occurrence, a later analysis re-analyzed previously published TCR beta repertoires from 666 donors and added high-resolution HLA genotyping. Every repertoire in the discovery cohort had been generated on one and the same sequencing platform. About 320 gigabases of sequencing data and 78 million or so unique TCR sequences were included in an early release covering about 700 HLA-typed donors. To predict cytomegalovirus infection status, the study brought together high-throughput TCR immunosequencing, statistical association of individual TCRs with disease status, and machine learning. A separate validation cohort of roughly 130 different subjects was used in addition to the roughly 670-subject first cohort. The study aimed to test whether cataloging public T cell receptors could reveal signatures of past pathogen exposure. Donor age, sex, ethnicity and CMV serostatus were compiled together with the repertoire data. Of the 350 to 450 genotyped donors, around 81% fell in the genetic ancestry cluster associated with self-reported Caucasian donors. About five DR-DQ haplotypes were treated as single units for association and clustering because of strong linkage in the cohort. The number of donors typed differed by locus, with about 629-630 for A, B, C, DRB1 and DQB1, 522 for DQA1, over 600 for DPA1, and 472 for DPB1. Class I and class II HLA loci were covered by the typing at four-digit resolution. Study-level results and caveats: In a later analysis, HLA-associated TCR beta chains were found to be more clonally expanded and to have lower generation probabilities than equally common non-associated chains. In a later analysis, TCR association rates were found to vary across HLA loci, with the most associated TCRs seen for DRB1 alleles and the fewest for HLA-C alleles. Several of the top co-occurrence clusters appeared to be linked to parvovirus B19, influenza, CMV and Epstein-Barr virus, according to a later analysis. According to a later genetic analysis, donors in an Asian-associated ancestry cluster had fewer N-insertions in productive TCRs than the approximately 630-donor mean. A further reported finding was that TCR beta sequences accurately predicted the HLA-A and HLA-B alleles for most subjects in the first cohort. While some public TCRs were present in many individuals, most TCR sequences turned up only very rarely across donors. A later analysis associated around 16,000 TCR beta sequences with specific HLA alleles at a false discovery rate of 0.05. Linkage disequilibrium might explain the correlated functional status among segregating V segments, but an unknown experimental factor could not be excluded. It was suggested by the authors that the approach could potentially be generalized to other disease states and immunological phenotypes. When HLA alleles, especially DR and DQ, strongly co-occurred, TCR associations were difficult to assign to individual alleles. In vitro tests confirmed that three of the cytomegalovirus-associated TCR beta chains recognize cytomegalovirus antigens. A later analysis found that most CMV-associated TCR beta chains appeared HLA-restricted, with HLA associations seemingly driven largely by CMV exposure. Because HLA typing was missing for some donors at each locus, association tests included only the typed subset. Because counts were too low, 15 to 20 rarely observed V segments, including chromosome 9 orphons, were excluded from the earlier analysis of some 540 of the donors. For the cohort, immune exposure information was limited to CMV serostatus. The study gave a list of 150 to 200 TCR beta chains associated with cytomegalovirus. The cohort was sequenced for TCR beta chains only, and without alpha or paired-chain data the features that could be detected were limited. V-gene and J-gene trimming of TCR beta chains was associated with a missense DCLRE1C variant in a later genetic analysis, and the association was replicated in an independent cohort. Because the 87-base-pair reads could not distinguish some IMGT-functional V segments, including TRBV6-2 and TRBV6-3, those segments were excluded. The presence/absence analyses assumed that sequencing depth was roughly uniform across donors, and that assumption may not be true. A cluster of highly shared sequence variants was judged likely to represent a technical artifact of the sequencing pipeline. Broadly in line with IMGT annotations, most TCR beta V segments showed up in productive rearrangements about 90% or about 30% of the time in an earlier analysis of approximately 640 of the donors. In both the original and validation cohorts, the classifier was reported to diagnose cytomegalovirus status with high specificity and sensitivity.

Library creation used the immunoSEQ multiplex PCR assay. The multiplex PCR relied on a mix of 60 forward primers for TCR Vbeta segments and 13 reverse primers for TCR Jbeta segments. The CDR3 region of rearranged TCR beta genes was amplified from genomic DNA with a multiplex PCR assay. The amplified TCR beta libraries were sequenced on the Illumina HiSeq System as 87-base-pair reads. As for the authors' bioinformatics: A later analysis counted about 80 million unique TCR beta chains across the 550 to 800 repertoires, and roughly 9.9 million of these chains were shared by at least two donors. Raw reads were error-corrected and collapsed into unique sequences with a nearest-neighbor algorithm that merged closely related sequences to remove PCR and sequencing errors. CDR3 sequences were aligned to IMGT reference sequences to assign V, D and J gene segments. For a sequence to be retained, a match of at least six nucleotides was required to both a V gene segment and a J gene segment. A rearrangement counted as productive if the CDR3 had no stop codons and remained in frame with V and J, and every other rearrangement counted as non-productive. Following IMGT convention, CDR3 was defined as the stretch from the second conserved V-encoded cysteine up to the conserved J-encoded phenylalanine. The earlier analysis of roughly 590 of the donors excluded sequences that lacked an unambiguous match to a single V gene segment. In an earlier analysis of roughly 500 of the donors, V segments were called functional above 56.7% productive rearrangements and were called segregating when the between-donor standard deviation exceeded 5%. To diagnose cytomegalovirus status from the catalog of TCR beta chain sequences, a statistical classification framework was built. In a later analysis, V and J genes were assigned by comparing TCR nucleotide sequences against IMGT/GENE-DB human TR gene sequences. A later analysis assigned CDR3 sequences and most-parsimonious VDJ recombination scenarios with the TCRdist pipeline. A later analysis defined each TCR beta chain by its CDR3 amino acid sequence plus V-gene family, and excluded reads lacking a unique V-gene family. A later analysis removed several hundred highly shared, low-generation-probability nucleotide sequences to deal with suspected cross-contamination and a sequencing artifact. For each public chain, a later analysis derived a clonal expansion index from normalized ranks of inferred template counts within each repertoire. A later analysis computed generation probabilities with a VDJ recombination model fitted to out-of-frame rearrangements, and checked the results against IGoR. In a later analysis, TCR-TCR, TCR-HLA and TCR-CMV co-occurrence was scored with hypergeometric tests, and a repertoire-size bias correction was applied to TCR pairs. A later analysis estimated false discovery rates by permuting HLA or CMV assignments 20 times. In a later analysis, co-occurring TCRs were grouped with DBSCAN, and TCRdist sequence similarity was added when clustering was performed within HLA-allele-positive subsets. Co-occurrence clustering excluded repertoires with fewer than 30,000 or more than 120,000 public chains, plus five with anomalous nucleotide sharing. TCRdb holds this immuneACCESS table with in-frame rearrangements only. Some clones are missing; in checked studies, unresolved V genes explain under half, and the rest has no known cause. The V and J calls and clone size were taken over from that table, and D and trimming were inferred from the DNA. Counted in this sample were tens of thousands of clones; around three quarters of them appeared once. Roughly 1.4% of the sample lies in the top ten.

The chain employs TRBV6-6 and TRBJ2-7; the central 10 bases match TRBD1. The TCR was taken from a female donor in good health and CMV-seronegative. Sequencing was done on a sample of PBMCs. The base sequence is TGTGCCAGCAGTACCCGGGACAGGGGCTCCTACGAGCAGTACTTC. This encodes CASSTRDRGSYEQYF.